The rows below give T cell receptor beta chains drawn from one sample of a study of OX40 agonist ivuxolimab in advanced cancers. Measured with immunoSEQ multiplex PCR; TCRdb has only the in-frame clones, and not every one. The top ten hold approximately 0.57% of the sample, which has over 50,000 clones, about four fifths seen once. The sample in question was CD4+ or CD8+ T cells sorted from blood, obtained in a trial of the OX40 agonist ivuxolimab. The origin of the receptors is an adult with an advanced solid tumor such as melanoma, head and neck, liver or kidney cancer. The CDR3 runs from the conserved cysteine through the conserved F or W. D genes are given only for firm matches. Where a row states a size, it is once, few, many or the class of an expanded clone; other rows omit it.

DNA: TGTGCCAGTAGTAGGCGTGGGGACAGGACTGAGGGAAACACCATATATTTT
CDR3: CASSRRGDRTEGNTIYF
V: TRBV19
D: TRBD1
size: NA
J: TRBJ1-3

DNA: TGCGCCAGCAGTCTCCGACAAGACAGGGAGGACTCTGGGGCCAACGTCCTGACTTTC
CDR3: CASSLRQDREDSGANVLTF
V: TRBV23-1
D: NA
size: NA
J: TRBJ2-6

DNA: TGTGCCACCAGCAGAGATGGGACAGGAGCAACAGATACGCAGTATTTT
CDR3: CATSRDGTGATDTQYF
V: TRBV15
D: TRBD1
size: NA
J: TRBJ2-3

DNA: TGTGCCACCAGCAGAGATCCAGCACTCTACGAGCAGTACTTC
CDR3: CATSRDPALYEQYF
V: TRBV15
D: NA
size: NA
J: TRBJ2-7

DNA: TGTGCCAGCAGCTTAAGTGGGCAGGGGAGCTCCTACGAGCAGTACTTC
CDR3: CASSLSGQGSSYEQYF
V: TRBV7-9
D: NA
size: NA
J: TRBJ2-7

DNA: TGTGCCACCAGCTCGGTCAACGGATTCACTGAAGCTTTCTTT
CDR3: CATSSVNGFTEAFF
V: TRBV15
D: NA
size: NA
J: TRBJ1-1

DNA: TGTGCCAGCAGTGAGACGACAGGGGGCGCCGAAAAACTGTTTTTT
CDR3: CASSETTGGAEKLFF
V: TRBV28
D: TRBD1
size: NA
J: TRBJ1-4

DNA: TGTGCCAGCAGCCAAGATATAGGACTAGCGGGACTCTACGAGCAGTACTTC
CDR3: CASSQDIGLAGLYEQYF
V: TRBV4-2
D: TRBD2
size: NA
J: TRBJ2-7

DNA: TGTGCCAGCAGCCCCCAGGGACAGGGAATTCCTGAAGCTTTCTTT
CDR3: CASSPQGQGIPEAFF
V: TRBV5-4
D: TRBD1
size: NA
J: TRBJ1-1

DNA: TGTGCCAGCACTCCTCGGAGGTGGCGGGAGGCATCCTACAATGAGCAGTTCTTC
CDR3: CASTPRRWREASYNEQFF
V: TRBV19
D: TRBD2
size: NA
J: TRBJ2-1

DNA: TGTGCCAGCAGTGTCTTGGGACTAGCGGGAGGACAAGAGCAGTACTTC
CDR3: CASSVLGLAGGQEQYF
V: TRBV2
D: TRBD2
size: NA
J: TRBJ2-7

DNA: TGTGCCAGCAGCTTGGCCTTCGCGGGATCCGAGCAGTACTTC
CDR3: CASSLAFAGSEQYF
V: TRBV5-6
D: NA
size: NA
J: TRBJ2-7

DNA: TGTGCCAGTAGTAAAGCCCTCTATGGCTACACCTTC
CDR3: CASSKALYGYTF
V: TRBV19
D: NA
size: NA
J: TRBJ1-2

DNA: TGCGCCAGCAGCTTGGCCCTGGCTAGTGGCGAGCAGTACTTC
CDR3: CASSLALASGEQYF
V: TRBV5-1
D: NA
size: NA
J: TRBJ2-7

DNA: TGTGCCAGCAGCATCGCCGGGCAAGATACGCAGTATTTT
CDR3: CASSIAGQDTQYF
V: TRBV6-1
D: NA
size: NA
J: TRBJ2-3

DNA: TGTGCCAGCAGCTTACGGGGCCAGGTGGGAAACACCATATATTTT
CDR3: CASSLRGQVGNTIYF
V: TRBV7-2
D: NA
size: NA
J: TRBJ1-3

DNA: TGTGCCAGCAAGTTGGGGCTAGTCGAGACCCAGTACTTC
CDR3: CASKLGLVETQYF
V: TRBV7-9
D: NA
size: NA
J: TRBJ2-5

DNA: TGTGCCAGTTCCCCTCGGCCTCGAAGGGGCGAGCAGTACTTC
CDR3: CASSPRPRRGEQYF
V: TRBV5-4
D: NA
size: NA
J: TRBJ2-7

DNA: TGTGCCAGTCGGGCGAACCTAGCCTACAATGAGCAGTTCTTC
CDR3: CASRANLAYNEQFF
V: TRBV19
D: NA
size: NA
J: TRBJ2-1

DNA: TGTGCCAGTAGTACCGACTCCGAAGGTAACTATGGCTACACCTTC
CDR3: CASSTDSEGNYGYTF
V: TRBV19
D: NA
size: NA
J: TRBJ1-2

DNA: TGTGCCTGGACCCATATGGTGGGGCGGGAGCTGTTTTTT
CDR3: CAWTHMVGRELFF
V: TRBV30
D: NA
size: NA
J: TRBJ2-2

DNA: TGTGCCAGCAGCATCGGGACTAGCGTTAATAATGAGCAGTTCTTC
CDR3: CASSIGTSVNNEQFF
V: TRBV9
D: TRBD2
size: NA
J: TRBJ2-1

DNA: TGTGCCAGCTCACGCTCTAAGGGCGAGCCCCAGCATTTT
CDR3: CASSRSKGEPQHF
V: TRBV18
D: NA
size: NA
J: TRBJ1-5

DNA: TGCGCCAGCAGCCAATATAGCGGGAGCTCCTACGAGCAGTACTTC
CDR3: CASSQYSGSSYEQYF
V: TRBV4-1
D: TRBD2
size: NA
J: TRBJ2-7

DNA: TGTGCCAGCTCCCCCGTGCCTAGCACAGATACGCAGTATTTT
CDR3: CASSPVPSTDTQYF
V: TRBV18
D: NA
size: NA
J: TRBJ2-3

DNA: TGTGCCAGCAGTAAATACACAGGGATGGAAGAGACCCAGTACTTC
CDR3: CASSKYTGMEETQYF
V: TRBV2
D: NA
size: NA
J: TRBJ2-5

DNA: TGTGCCAGCAGCTCTAGGTCCGATTTCGAAGCTTTCTTT
CDR3: CASSSRSDFEAFF
V: TRBV7-8
D: NA
size: NA
J: TRBJ1-1

DNA: TGTGCCAGCAGCGAACGGGCGTCGGGTGACTATGGCTACACCTTC
CDR3: CASSERASGDYGYTF
V: TRBV4-2
D: NA
size: NA
J: TRBJ1-2

DNA: TGTGCCAGCAGCAACCAGAGGCGAAAGGGGGACTACGAGCAGTACTTC
CDR3: CASSNQRRKGDYEQYF
V: TRBV5-4
D: NA
size: NA
J: TRBJ2-7

DNA: TGTGCCAGCAGCAAAGTAAGTCTGACAGAGGCGGGTAAGCAGTTCTTC
CDR3: CASSKVSLTEAGKQFF
V: TRBV21-1
D: NA
size: NA
J: TRBJ2-1

DNA: TGTGCCAGTAGTATAGGGACTAGCGGGGCCGAGACCCAGTACTTC
CDR3: CASSIGTSGAETQYF
V: TRBV19
D: TRBD2
size: NA
J: TRBJ2-5

DNA: TGTGCCGGCGAGGGGGGCTCCTACAATGAGCAGTTCTTC
CDR3: CAGEGGSYNEQFF
V: TRBV30
D: NA
size: NA
J: TRBJ2-1

DNA: TGTGCCAGCAGCTTAAGCAGGGGAGAGACCCAGTACTTC
CDR3: CASSLSRGETQYF
V: TRBV7-2
D: NA
size: NA
J: TRBJ2-5

DNA: TGTGCCAGCAGAGAAAGGACTAGCGGTTCCTACGAGCAGTACTTC
CDR3: CASRERTSGSYEQYF
V: TRBV28
D: TRBD2
size: NA
J: TRBJ2-7

DNA: TGTGCCAGAGACAGGGTTGGTGGGGCCAACGTCCTGACTTTC
CDR3: CARDRVGGANVLTF
V: TRBV21-1
D: NA
size: NA
J: TRBJ2-6

DNA: TGTGCCAGCTGGCAGGGAGGTCAGCCCCAGCATTTT
CDR3: CASWQGGQPQHF
V: TRBV6-5
D: NA
size: few
J: TRBJ1-5

DNA: TGTGCCAGCAGCCGCGCGTGGCGACAAAACTCCTACGAGCAGTACTTC
CDR3: CASSRAWRQNSYEQYF
V: TRBV7-2
D: NA
size: NA
J: TRBJ2-7

DNA: TGTGCCTGGAGTGCGACTAGCCTCCGGCCAGATACGCAGTATTTT
CDR3: CAWSATSLRPDTQYF
V: TRBV30
D: TRBD2
size: NA
J: TRBJ2-3

DNA: TGTGCCAGCAGCTTAGTTAAGGGGGCAGACGAGCAGTACTTC
CDR3: CASSLVKGADEQYF
V: TRBV7-2
D: TRBD1
size: NA
J: TRBJ2-7

DNA: TGCGCCAGCAGCTGGGGGACAGGGATCAATGAGCAGTTCTTC
CDR3: CASSWGTGINEQFF
V: TRBV5-1
D: TRBD1
size: NA
J: TRBJ2-1

DNA: TGTGCCAGCAGTGAGGGAGGACAATACGAGCAGTACTTC
CDR3: CASSEGGQYEQYF
V: TRBV6-5
D: NA
size: NA
J: TRBJ2-7

DNA: TGTGCCAGCAGCAAGACCTCTAGCGATGAGACCCAGTACTTC
CDR3: CASSKTSSDETQYF
V: TRBV21-1
D: NA
size: NA
J: TRBJ2-5

DNA: TGCGCCAGCAGCTTGTACAGGGCCAATCAGCCCCAGCATTTT
CDR3: CASSLYRANQPQHF
V: TRBV5-1
D: NA
size: NA
J: TRBJ1-5